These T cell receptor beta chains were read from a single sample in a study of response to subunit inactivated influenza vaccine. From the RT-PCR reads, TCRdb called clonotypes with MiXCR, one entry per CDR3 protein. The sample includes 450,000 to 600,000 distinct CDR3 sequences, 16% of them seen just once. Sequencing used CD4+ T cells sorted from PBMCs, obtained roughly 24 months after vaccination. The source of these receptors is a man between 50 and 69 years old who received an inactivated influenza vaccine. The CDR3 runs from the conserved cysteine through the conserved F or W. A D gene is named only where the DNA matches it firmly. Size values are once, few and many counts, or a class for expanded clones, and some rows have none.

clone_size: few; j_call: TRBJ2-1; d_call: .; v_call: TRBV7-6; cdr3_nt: TGTGCCAGCAGCTTAGAACTGGCTCACTACAATGAGCAGTTCTTC; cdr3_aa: CASSLELAHYNEQFF
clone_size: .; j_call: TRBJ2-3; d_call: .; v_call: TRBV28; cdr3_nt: TGTGCCAGCAGCCGTGGACTCGGGATCACAGATACGCAGTATTTT; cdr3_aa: CASSRGLGITDTQYF
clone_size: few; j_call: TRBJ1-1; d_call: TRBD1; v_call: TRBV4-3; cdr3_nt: TGCGCCAGCAGCCAAGATCCCCACAGGGGGCCTGGAGCTTTCTTT; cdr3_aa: CASSQDPHRGPGAFF
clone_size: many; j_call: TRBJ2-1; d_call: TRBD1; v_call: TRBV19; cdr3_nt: TGTGCCAGTAGTAGGGATCAGGGGGTGTTTGGAAGGACCAAAGTGGGAAAGCAGTTCTTC; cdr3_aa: CASSRDQGVFGRTKVGKQFF
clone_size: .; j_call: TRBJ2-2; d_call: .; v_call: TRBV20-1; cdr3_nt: TGCAGTGCCACAAGGGCGGGCGCGAACACCGGGGAGCTGTTTTTT; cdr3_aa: CSATRAGANTGELFF
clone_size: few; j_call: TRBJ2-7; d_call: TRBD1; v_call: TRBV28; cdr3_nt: TGTGCCAGCAGTGATCTTTTGGGACAGGGGGCCTACGAGCAGTACTTC; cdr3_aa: CASSDLLGQGAYEQYF
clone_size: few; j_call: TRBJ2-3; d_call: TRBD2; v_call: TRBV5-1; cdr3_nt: TGCGCCAGCAGCTTGGCAGGATGGGAGGGCCGCTCAGATACGCAGTATTTT; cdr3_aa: CASSLAGWEGRSDTQYF
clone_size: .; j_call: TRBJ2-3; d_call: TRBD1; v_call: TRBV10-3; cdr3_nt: TGTGCCATCAGACCCGGACAGGTCACAGATACGCAGTATTTT; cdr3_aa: CAIRPGQVTDTQYF
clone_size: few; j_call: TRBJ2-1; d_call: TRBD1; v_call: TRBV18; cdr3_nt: TGTGCCAGCTCACTGAGACAGGGGGCAGGCAATGAGCAGTTCTTC; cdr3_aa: CASSLRQGAGNEQFF
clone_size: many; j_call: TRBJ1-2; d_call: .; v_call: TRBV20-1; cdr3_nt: TGCAGTGCTAGAGATGGACAGAGCTATGGCTACACCTTC; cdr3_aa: CSARDGQSYGYTF
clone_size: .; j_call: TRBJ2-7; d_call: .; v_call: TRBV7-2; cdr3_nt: TGTGCCAGCAGCTTAGTCCAGGGGCTACAGAACGAGCAGTACTTC; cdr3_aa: CASSLVQGLQNEQYF
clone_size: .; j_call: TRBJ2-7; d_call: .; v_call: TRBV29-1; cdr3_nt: TGCAGCGTTGTGACGATGGCCTACGAGCAGTACTTC; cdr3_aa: CSVVTMAYEQYF
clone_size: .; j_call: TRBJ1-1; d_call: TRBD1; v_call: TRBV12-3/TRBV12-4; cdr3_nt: TGTGCCAGCAGTTGGGACAGCATGAACACTGAAGCTTTCTTT; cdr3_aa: CASSWDSMNTEAFF
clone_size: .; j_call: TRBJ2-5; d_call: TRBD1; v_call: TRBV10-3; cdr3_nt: TGTGCCACTATGGGACAGCAAGAGACCCAGTACTTC; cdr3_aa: CATMGQQETQYF
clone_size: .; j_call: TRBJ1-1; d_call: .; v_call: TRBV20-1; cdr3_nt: TGCAGTGCTAGAAGGGGTGGCTTTCTGAACACTGAAGCTTTCTTT; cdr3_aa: CSARRGGFLNTEAFF
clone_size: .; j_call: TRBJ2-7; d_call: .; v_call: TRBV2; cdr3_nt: TGTGCCAGCAGTGCAATACTTCTAGAATACGAGCAGTACTTC; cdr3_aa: CASSAILLEYEQYF
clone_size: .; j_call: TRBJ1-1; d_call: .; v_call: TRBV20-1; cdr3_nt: TGCAGCAACCCAATGGGATCGAACACTGAAGCTTTCTTT; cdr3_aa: CSNPMGSNTEAFF
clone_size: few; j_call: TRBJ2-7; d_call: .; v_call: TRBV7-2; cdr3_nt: TGTGCCAGCAGCACCGGGACACCATTCTACGAGCAGTACTTC; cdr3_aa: CASSTGTPFYEQYF
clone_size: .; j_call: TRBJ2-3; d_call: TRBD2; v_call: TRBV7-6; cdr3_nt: TGTGCCAGCAGCTTAGGGGGCGGGAGTTCGGCAGATACGCAGTATTTT; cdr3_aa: CASSLGGGSSADTQYF
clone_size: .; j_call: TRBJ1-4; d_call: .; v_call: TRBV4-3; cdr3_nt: TGCGCCAGCAGCCAAGCTCCGGGGGCTGGGGAAAAACTGTTTTTT; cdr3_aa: CASSQAPGAGEKLFF
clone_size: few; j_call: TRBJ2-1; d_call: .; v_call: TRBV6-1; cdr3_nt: TGTGCCAGCCAGCATGGCAACTCCTACAATGAGCAGTTCTTC; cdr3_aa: CASQHGNSYNEQFF
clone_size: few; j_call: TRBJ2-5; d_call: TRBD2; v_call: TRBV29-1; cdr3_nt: TGCAGCGTCAAAACCGGCATAGCGGGTCAAGAGACCCAGTACTTC; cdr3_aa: CSVKTGIAGQETQYF
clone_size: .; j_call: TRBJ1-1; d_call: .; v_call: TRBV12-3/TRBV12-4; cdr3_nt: TGTGCCAGCAGTATGATACAAGCTAAGAACACTGAAGCTTTCTTT; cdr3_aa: CASSMIQAKNTEAFF
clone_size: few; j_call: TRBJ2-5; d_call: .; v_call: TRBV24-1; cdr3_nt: TGTGCCACCAGTGATTCCTTCGACACAGGGCGGAAGACCCAGTACTTC; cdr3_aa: CATSDSFDTGRKTQYF
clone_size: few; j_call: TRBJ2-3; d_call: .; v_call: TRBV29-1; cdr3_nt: TGCAGCGCCCGAAGGGGCTTACAGGGTACGACAGATACGCAGTATTTT; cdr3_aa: CSARRGLQGTTDTQYF
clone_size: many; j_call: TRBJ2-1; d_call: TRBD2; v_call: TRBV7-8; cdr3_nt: TGTGCCAGCAGTTCACCGGGACTAGCGGCTCTGAGCTCCTACAATGAGCAGTTCTTC; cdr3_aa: CASSSPGLAALSSYNEQFF
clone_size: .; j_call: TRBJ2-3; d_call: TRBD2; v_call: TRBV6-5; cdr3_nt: TGTGCCAGCAGTTACACCCGCGGGGGGGCATCAGATACGCAGTATTTT; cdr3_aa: CASSYTRGGASDTQYF